This entry lists 21 T cell receptor beta chains sequenced from one sample in a study of T cells in Graves' hyperthyroidism and ophthalmopathy. Using RNA transcripts as the source, TCR beta CDR3 regions were amplified. The TCR CDR3 was amplified in a first-round RT-PCR using the HTBI primer set. TCRdb ran MiXCR on the multiplex PCR reads and lists one entry per CDR3 protein. The table records some 650,000 distinct CDR3 sequences, approximately 16% of them present only once. Material: blood. The receptors derive from a woman between 40 and 55 years old with Graves' ophthalmopathy.

A remark on this clonotype: This sequence may be a read error, since a much larger clone differs from it by one base. The chain couples TRBV15 to TRBJ2-7; D is possibly TRBD1 (7 bases). Germline values: CDR1 LNHNV, CDR2 YYDKDF (reference sequence). CDR3 size: 17 residues. The CDR3 DNA reads TGTGCCACCAGCAGAGAACGGATGGCGGGACAGTCCTACGAGCAGTGCTTC. Encoded protein: CATSRERMAGQSYEQCF.

Details on this clonotype: One end of the junction is discordant with germline, which a read error may explain. The V gene is TRBV12-3 or TRBV12-4, the J gene TRBJ2-1; either TRBD1 or TRBD2 may fit D (6 bases each). This CDR3 contains 13 residues. The CDR3 sequence is CASNFGGGNEQFF. The CDR3 DNA is TGCGCCAGCAACTTCGGAGGGGGCAATGAGCAGTTCTTC.

J is TRBJ2-3 and V is TRBV30; possibly TRBD2 for D (6 bases). CDR1 GTSNPN and CDR2 SVGIG come from the germline V gene (reference sequence). There are 16 residues in the CDR3. V was cut by 2 bases and J by 5 bases, with 20 bases left in between. The CDR3: CAWSPILFRRGDTQYF. The CDR3 nucleotides are TGTGCCTGGAGTCCAATTCTTTTCCGGAGGGGAGATACGCAGTATTTT.

The V and J genes are TRBV7-9 and TRBJ2-3; D gene ambiguous. The ends were cut back, 3 bases at V and 1 base at J, with 17 bases in the middle. Germline assignment: CDR1 SEHNR and CDR2 FQNEAQ (reference sequence). The CDR3 is 17 amino acids. CDR3 sequence: CASSFLGTSAGTDTQYF. CDR3 coding DNA: TGTGCCAGCAGCTTCCTCGGAACCTCGGCGGGCACAGATACGCAGTATTTT.

This clonotype was found a few times. CDR3 region: CASSILYYGYTF. The CDR3 DNA reads as TGTGCCAGCAGTATTCTGTACTATGGCTACACCTTC. The V call is TRBV2, the J call TRBJ1-2; D gene unclear. V shed 5 bases and J shed 3 bases, with 7 bases lying between them. Germline CDR1 and CDR2: SNHLY and FYNNEI. This CDR3 is 12 amino acids long.

This clonotype was detected ten times or more. The chain has TRBV5-1 and TRBJ2-3; 8 bases align to TRBD1. V gave up 0 bases and J gave up 3 bases; unmatched junction bases: 9. The CDR3 length is 17 residues. Per germline, CDR1 SGHRS and CDR2 YFSETQ. CDR3 amino acids: CASSLEGARGRTDTQYF. CDR3 DNA: TGCGCCAGCAGCTTGGAAGGGGCCAGGGGGCGGACAGATACGCAGTATTTT.

This clonotype appeared a few times. The V gene is TRBV4-1, the J gene TRBJ2-4, with D maybe TRBD1 (6 bases). This CDR3 is built from 17 residues. Germline V gene sequence: CDR1 MGHRA, CDR2 YSYEKL. Between the trimmed V and J ends, which lost 0 bases and 3 bases, there was a span of 15 bases. CDR3 sequence reads: CASSQERWTERKNIQYF. CDR3 coding DNA: TGCGCCAGCAGCCAAGAAAGATGGACAGAACGCAAAAACATTCAGTACTTC.

The J gene is TRBJ2-3, the V gene TRBV6-5; TRBD1 or TRBD2 may be the D gene (5 bases each). The V end was cut by 2 bases, the J end by 0 bases, with 9 bases between. The CDR3 consists of 15 residues. Germline CDR1 and CDR2: MNHEY and SVGAGI. DNA for the CDR3: TGTGCCAGCAGTTACAGGGGACGGAGCACAGATACGCAGTATTTT. It encodes CASSYRGRSTDTQYF.

The chain employs TRBV7-8 and TRBJ1-5, with D hard to call. The V end was cut by 5 bases, the J end by 3 bases, with 11 bases between. This CDR3 has 14 residues. CDR1 and CDR2 from the germline V gene are SGHVS and FQNEAQ. Here the CDR3 DNA reads TGTGCCAGCAGCGCAGGTTTACCCAATCAGCCCCAGCATTTT. This codes for CASSAGLPNQPQHF.

V is TRBV19 and J is TRBJ2-2; perhaps D is TRBD1 or TRBD2 (6 bases each). The CDR3 is 14 amino acids. Germline lookup yields CDR1 LNHDA and CDR2 SQIVND (reference sequence). V was shortened by 6 bases and J by 8 bases, with 16 bases between the two germline ends. CDR3 DNA sequence: TGTGCCAGTAGGGACGGGGGCGCAGGAGGGGAGCTGTTTTTT. It yields the protein CASRDGGAGGELFF.

This clonotype has at least ten counts. The gene calls are TRBV20-1 and TRBJ2-3; possibly TRBD1 for D (7 bases). This CDR3 is built from 12 residues. Germline V gene sequence: CDR1 DFQATT, CDR2 SNEGSKA (reference sequence). Trimming removed 0 bases at V and 11 bases at J, with 12 bases between. In DNA, the CDR3 is TGCAGTGCTAGAGATGGGCAGGGGGGGCAGTATTTT. It yields the protein CSARDGQGGQYF.

Comments on this clonotype: A much larger clone is a single base away; this may be a read error. The J gene is TRBJ2-2, the V gene TRBV30; the D is unclear. The germline V gene encodes CDR1 GTSNPN and CDR2 SVGIG (reference sequence). The CDR3 contains 11 residues. The CDR3 DNA is TGTGTCTGGAGTGTAACCGGGGAGCTGTTTTTT. This codes for CVWSVTGELFF.

The chain is built from TRBV6-1 and TRBJ1-5; D gene ambiguous. This CDR3 comprises 18 residues. Germline CDR1 is MNHNS and CDR2 is SASEGT. Trimming left V 2 bases short and J 3 bases short, with 20 bases between. The CDR3 spells CASSESRVAGGLNQPQHF. The CDR3 bases are TGTGCCAGCAGTGAATCCCGTGTTGCGGGTGGCCTCAATCAGCCCCAGCATTTT.

This clonotype was counted a few times. The V gene is TRBV4-1, the J gene TRBJ2-3; D possibly matches TRBD1 or TRBD2 (5 bases each). Germline CDR1 and CDR2: MGHRA and YSYEKL. The V end was cut by 3 bases, the J end by 6 bases, with 22 bases between. The CDR3 runs 17 residues. The DNA of the CDR3 is TGCGCCAGCAGCCAGGCCCTGGTCGCGCCCGGGGCGGATACGCAGTATTTT. This codes for CASSQALVAPGADTQYF.

This chain uses TRBV20-1 with TRBJ1-5, with D unclear. The CDR3 is 15 amino acids. V was shortened by 0 bases and J by 0 bases, with 9 bases between the two germline ends. Germline V gene data show CDR1 as DFQATT and CDR2 as SNEGSKA (reference sequence). CDR3 DNA sequence: TGCAGTGCTAGAGAACGACTAAATAGCAATCAGCCCCAGCATTTT. Its translation: CSARERLNSNQPQHF.

The gene calls are TRBV19 and TRBJ1-2; a weak D match, TRBD1 (6 bases). V lost 10 bases to trimming and J lost 2 bases, with 14 bases between them. This CDR3 contains 13 residues. Germline lookup yields CDR1 LNHDA and CDR2 SQIVND (reference sequence). DNA for the CDR3: TGTGCCACTACGAAGGGGGGCAACTATGGCTACACCTTC. Translation: CATTKGGNYGYTF.

The sample holds many counts of this clonotype. This chain connects TRBV7-2 to TRBJ2-1; D not certain. This CDR3 has 17 residues. Germline CDR1 reads SGHTA; CDR2 reads FQGNSA. V was clipped by 2 bases and J by 0 bases, with 14 bases between them. CDR3 bases: TGTGCCAGCAGCTTAATTATGGGCAGTAGCTCCTACAATGAGCAGTTCTTC. Residues: CASSLIMGSSSYNEQFF.

This clonotype was found a few times. The chain carries TRBV6-2 or TRBV6-3 and TRBJ2-1, with 9 bases fitting TRBD1. The trim removed 5 bases at V and 0 bases at J, leaving 5 bases unmatched. The CDR3 is 16 residues long. Germline V CDR1 and CDR2: MNHEY, SVGEGT. CDR3 nucleotides: TGTGCCAGCAGTAACCGACAGGGGGGCTCCTACAATGAGCAGTTCTTC. Protein product: CASSNRQGGSYNEQFF.

V usage is TRBV11-2 and J usage is TRBJ2-7; 9 positions agree with TRBD1. CDR3 length equals 15 residues. V lost 6 bases to trimming and J lost 2 bases; unmatched junction nucleotides: 8. Germline assignment: CDR1 SGHAT and CDR2 FQNNGV. The CDR3, as DNA: TGTGCCAGCAGACCACCGGGACAGGGTACCTACGAGCAGTACTTC. It translates to CASRPPGQGTYEQYF.

This clonotype occurred many times. The rearrangement uses TRBV6-1 and TRBJ1-5; the D is unclear. Per the germline V gene, CDR1 is MNHNS and CDR2 is SASEGT. The CDR3 length is 13 residues. V was shortened by 5 bases and J by 4 bases, with 9 bases between the two germline ends. The DNA of the CDR3 is TGTGCCAGCAGTAGTAGCTGGAATCAGCCCCAGCATTTT. It codes for CASSSSWNQPQHF.

Regarding this clonotype: One end of the junction varies from germline; a read error may be responsible. The chain combines TRBV2 with TRBJ2-5; a possible D gene is TRBD2 (5 bases). This CDR3 comprises 15 residues. CDR1 and CDR2 from the germline V gene are SNHLY and FYNNEI. CDR3 in amino acids: CASSFRLEFWETRYF. The CDR3 DNA reads TGTGCCAGCAGTTTTCGGCTAGAGTTTTGGGAGACCCGGTACTTC.